These T cell receptor beta chains were read from a single sample in a study of OX40 agonist ivuxolimab in advanced cancers. Assay: immunoSEQ multiplex PCR; the TCRdb copy retains only in-frame clones and omits some. This sample has about 110,000 clones, with more than 85% found just once. The sample in question was CD4+ or CD8+ T cells sorted from blood, obtained in a trial of the OX40 agonist ivuxolimab. The receptors shown here come from an adult with an advanced solid tumor such as melanoma, head and neck, liver or kidney cancer. CDR3s include the opening cysteine and the closing phenylalanine or tryptophan. Rows may omit the clone size; those that give it use once, few, many or a size class.

J gene | V gene | clone size | CDR3 protein
TRBJ2-7 | TRBV19 | - | CASSLGNYEQYF
TRBJ2-1 | TRBV4-1 | - | CASSQTASGGYNEQFF
TRBJ2-1 | TRBV11-2 | - | CASSLGLAGNEQFF
TRBJ2-7 | TRBV5-4 | - | CASSIQGLYEQYF
TRBJ2-3 | TRBV6-4 | - | CASSPGQNTDTQYF
TRBJ2-7 | TRBV6-5 | - | CASSYSKSSRQQQYF
TRBJ1-5 | TRBV19 | - | CASSIASGQGFPQHF
TRBJ2-1 | TRBV7-9 | - | CASSRLGTDNEQFF
TRBJ1-2 | TRBV5-4 | - | CASSLQGQTYYGYTF
TRBJ1-5 | TRBV6-4 | - | CASSDSTVRKGDQPQHF
TRBJ2-7 | TRBV10-3 | once | CAISESGSGYEQYF
TRBJ2-1 | TRBV6-1 | - | CASGTQVHNEQFF
TRBJ2-7 | TRBV19 | - | CASSRDTFYEQYF
TRBJ1-1 | TRBV5-1 | - | CASSPGGQGIFNTEAFF
TRBJ2-1 | TRBV11-2 | - | CASSLAALAGVNEQFF
TRBJ2-3 | TRBV6-4 | - | CASSVSRSGLATDTQYF
TRBJ1-2 | TRBV27 | - | CASSLSLAGPYGYTF